Below are 14 T cell receptor beta chains sequenced from a single sample in a study of shared clonotypes between healthy human individuals. Only in-frame clones appear in the TCRdb table, and some are missing; sequencing was by immunoSEQ multiplex PCR. The sample consists of 550,000 to 800,000 clones, around 74% of them appearing once. Source material: memory CD4+ T cells sorted from blood. Noted subset: CD45RA-negative fraction. These receptors originate from a woman aged 25 to 39 in good health.

This rearrangement joins TRBV2 to TRBJ1-5; the D is unclear. This CDR3 has 14 residues. V was clipped by 8 bases and J by 2 bases, with 13 bases between them. Germline V gene sequence: CDR1 SNHLY, CDR2 FYNNEI. The CDR3 loop reads CASCGRIGNQPQHF. The CDR3 DNA follows: TGTGCCAGCTGCGGGAGAATAGGCAATCAGCCCCAGCATTTT.

The genes are TRBV7-5 and TRBJ2-1; the D call of TRBD2 is as the table states it, not checked on the DNA. TRBV7-5 is a recognized pseudogene. This CDR3 is built from 12 residues. The CDR3 nucleotides are TGTGTCAGAAGCTCGTCCTTTATGGAGCAGTTCTTC. Translated, it gives CVRSSSFMEQFF.

With regard to this clone: The same CDR3 also results from other DNA sequences found in this sample. The genes are TRBV5-1 and TRBJ2-5; tentative D call: TRBD1 (6 bases). Germline V CDR1 and CDR2: SGHRS, YFSETQ. The V end was cut by 4 bases, the J end by 2 bases, with 9 bases between. There are 13 residues in the CDR3. The CDR3 sequence is CASSPDSQETQYF. As DNA, the CDR3 is TGCGCCAGCAGCCCGGACAGTCAAGAGACCCAGTACTTC.

The chain couples TRBV5-1 to TRBJ2-1, with unresolved D. The CDR3 loop spans 15 amino acids. V was shortened by 2 bases and J by 1 base, with 10 bases between the two germline ends. Germline V CDR1 and CDR2: SGHRS, YFSETQ. CDR3 loop: CASSLLDHSYNEQFF. CDR3 DNA sequence: TGCGCCAGCAGCTTACTGGACCATTCCTACAATGAGCAGTTCTTC.

The gene calls are TRBV19 and TRBJ2-6, with D perhaps TRBD1 or TRBD2 (5 bases each). Trimming removed 3 bases from V and 11 bases from J, with 14 bases in between. The length of the CDR3 is 14 residues. Germline V gene lookup returns CDR1 LNHDA and CDR2 SQIVND (reference sequence). CDR3 amino acids: CASSIGTEGYVLTF. For the CDR3, the DNA is TGTGCCAGTAGTATCGGGACCGAGGGGTACGTCCTGACTTTC.

The sample holds a few counts of this clone. This chain links TRBV15 with TRBJ1-3, with TRBD1 matching 7 bases. The CDR3 is 17 amino acids. CDR1 LNHNV and CDR2 YYDKDF come from the germline V gene (reference sequence). Germline trimming cut 1 base from V and 0 bases from J; bases unmatched to any gene: 6. In nucleotides, the CDR3 is TGTGCCACCAGCAGAGCCCCGGGGACAGTCTCTGGAAACACCATATATTTT. Translated, it gives CATSRAPGTVSGNTIYF.

J is TRBJ2-7 and V is TRBV9; unclear D gene. Per the germline V gene, CDR1 is SGDLS and CDR2 is YYNGEE. The CDR3 runs to 16 residues. Trimming removed 0 bases from V and 0 bases from J, with 13 bases in between. The CDR3, as DNA: TGTGCCAGCAGCGTAGCTGGCGGCCCGGGCTCCTACGAGCAGTACTTC. Its protein is CASSVAGGPGSYEQYF.

The chain recombines TRBV4-1 with TRBJ2-6, with TRBD2 as a possible D gene (7 bases). CDR1 and CDR2 from the germline V gene are MGHRA and YSYEKL. With 1 base removed from V and 11 bases from J, the gap between germline ends came to 15 bases. The CDR3 sequence is 15 residues long. CDR3 protein: CASSQGGGGGYVLTF. CDR3 nucleotide sequence: TGCGCCAGCAGCCAAGGTGGGGGGGGCGGCTACGTCCTGACTTTC.

The genes are TRBV5-1 and TRBJ2-5; D is undetermined. Trimming took 0 bases from V and 5 from J, leaving 11 bases between them. Germline V gene sequence: CDR1 SGHRS, CDR2 YFSETQ. CDR3 length: 14 amino acids. The CDR3 region is CASSLEGHGETQYF. CDR3 DNA sequence: TGCGCCAGCAGCTTGGAAGGGCACGGGGAGACCCAGTACTTC.

V is TRBV11-2 and J is TRBJ2-3, with 8 nucleotides matching TRBD2. CDR3 length: 18 residues. V trimming: 5 bases; J trimming: 0 bases; junction bases outside the gene matches: 13. Germline CDR1 and CDR2: SGHAT and FQNNGV. This chain's CDR3 is CASSLSKLAGPSTDTQYF. The DNA for the CDR3 is TGTGCCAGCAGCCTCTCTAAATTAGCGGGACCTAGCACAGATACGCAGTATTTT.

This clone was seen at least ten times. This chain connects TRBV7-8 to TRBJ2-5, with TRBD1 matching over 10 bases. The V gene's germline CDR1 is SGHVS and CDR2 FQNEAQ. The CDR3 extends over 14 amino acids. V gave up 5 bases and J gave up 7 bases; unmatched junction bases: 7. CDR3 DNA sequence: TGTGCCAGCAGCCTTGACAGGGGGCCAGGGACCCAGTACTTC. This gives the protein CASSLDRGPGTQYF. The variable domain in full, with the rest retrieved from reference TRBV7-8 and TRBJ2-5, is GAGVSQSPRYKVAKRGQDVALRCDPISGHVSLFWYQQALGQGPEFLTYFQNEAQLDKSGLPSDRFFAERPEGSVSTLKIQRTQQEDSAVYLCASSLDRGPGTQYFGPGTRLLVL.

The table lists this clone with a few counts. The chain is built from TRBV6-5 and TRBJ2-3; D is uncertain. The CDR3 is 14 amino acids. With 11 bases removed from V and 2 bases from J, the gap between germline ends came to 17 bases. The germline V gene encodes CDR1 MNHEY and CDR2 SVGAGI. CDR3 sequence reads: CAVRAEPPTDTQYF. The CDR3 bases are TGTGCCGTTAGGGCGGAGCCCCCCACAGATACGCAGTATTTT.

This rearrangement joins TRBV25-1 to TRBJ1-1; D may be TRBD1 (5 bases). CDR3 length: 14 amino acids. Germline CDR1 reads MGHDK; CDR2 reads SYGVNS. V lost 6 bases and J lost 5, with 16 bases in between. The CDR3 sequence: CASSQGVAVTEAFF. CDR3 sequence (DNA): TGTGCCAGCAGCCAGGGTGTGGCGGTGACTGAAGCTTTCTTT.

The chain is built from TRBV29-1 and TRBJ1-2; D remains ambiguous. CDR3 length: 10 amino acids. Looked up from germline, CDR1 is SQVTM and CDR2 is ANQGSEA. The V end lost 4 bases, the J end lost 5 bases, and 5 bases lay between the germline ends. The CDR3 sequence is CSVGSYGYTF. CDR3 in DNA: TGCAGCGTTGGGAGTTATGGCTACACCTTC.